Each of the 10 T cell receptor beta chains below was sequenced from the same sample in a study of blood T cell repertoires in COVID-19. Only in-frame clones appear in the TCRdb table, and some are missing; sequencing was by immunoSEQ multiplex PCR. The sample records 150,000 or so clones, around 86% being singletons. The sequencing input was peripheral blood. Source of these receptors: a man in his 70s who had recovered from COVID-19.

In DNA form, the CDR3 reads TGCGCCAGCAGCGCCACCGGGACAGGGATCGACGAGCAGTTCTTC. Amino acids: CASSATGTGIDEQFF. V gene TRBV5-1 combines with J gene TRBJ2-1; 9 nucleotides line up with TRBD1. This CDR3 has 15 residues. Germline V CDR1 and CDR2: SGHRS, YFSETQ. V lost 4 bases and J lost 10; bases outside the gene matches: 12.

As concerns this clone: Other DNA sequences in the same sample also yield this CDR3. V is TRBV6-5 and J is TRBJ1-6, with 8 bases fitting TRBD1. The germline V gene has CDR1 MNHEY and CDR2 SVGAGI. The CDR3 is made up of 15 amino acids. V lost 0 bases, J lost 7 bases, and 2 bases stayed unmatched. DNA for the CDR3: TGTGCCAGCAGTTACTCTGCAGGGGGCAATTCACCCCTCCACTTT. Protein: CASSYSAGGNSPLHF.

This clone has just one count. This chain connects TRBV5-1 to TRBJ2-5, with 7 bases fitting TRBD2. J lost 3 bases, V lost 0 bases, and 5 bases had no gene match. Germline V gene lookup returns CDR1 SGHRS and CDR2 YFSETQ. The CDR3 contains 15 residues. The CDR3: CASSLATGGKETQYF. The CDR3 DNA reads as TGCGCCAGCAGCTTGGCTACGGGAGGAAAAGAGACCCAGTACTTC.

The V call is TRBV9, the J call TRBJ1-4, with TRBD1 identical over 8 bases. Germline V gene sequence: CDR1 SGDLS, CDR2 YYNGEE. This CDR3 contains 15 residues. J was trimmed by 3 bases and V by 4 bases; bases with no gene match: 5. In nucleotides, the CDR3 is TGTGCCAGCAGCTCCCTCAGGGGGCCTAATGAAAAACTGTTTTTT. Amino acids: CASSSLRGPNEKLFF.

The chain employs TRBV20-1 and TRBJ2-7; 9 bases align to TRBD2. The CDR3 covers 14 residues. J lost 2 bases, V lost 3 bases, and 5 bases had no gene match. Germline loops: CDR1 DFQATT, CDR2 SNEGSKA (reference sequence). The CDR3 coding sequence is TGCAGTGCTAGTGGACTAGCGATTACCTACGAGCAGTACTTC. Protein product: CSASGLAITYEQYF.

The chain employs TRBV11-3 and TRBJ2-7; TRBD2 aligns across 7 bases. Germline CDR1 reads SGHNT; CDR2 reads YENEEA. The trim removed 1 base at V and 3 bases at J, leaving 6 bases unmatched. CDR3 size: 15 residues. CDR3 in amino acids: CASSLAGGPIYEQYF. The CDR3 DNA reads TGTGCCAGCAGCTTAGCGGGAGGTCCGATCTACGAGCAGTACTTC.

This chain joins TRBV2 and TRBJ1-2; D remains ambiguous. V lost 2 bases and J 1 base, leaving 8 bases between the germline ends. CDR1 and CDR2 (germline): SNHLY, FYNNEI. This CDR3 region has 14 residues. DNA of the CDR3: TGTGCCAGCAGTGAAATCACAGATAACTATGGCTACACCTTC. It codes for CASSEITDNYGYTF.

The J gene is TRBJ2-2, the V gene TRBV6-2 or TRBV6-3, with 7 bases matching TRBD1. CDR3 length equals 15 residues. Germline V gene lookup returns CDR1 MNHEY and CDR2 SVGEGT. The J segment lost 5 bases and the V segment lost 5 bases, leaving 8 bases of the junction unmatched. The CDR3 nucleotides are TGTGCCAGCAGTACAGACAGGGTGTATACCGGGGAGCTGTTTTTT. Translation gives CASSTDRVYTGELFF.

The DNA of the CDR3 is TGTGCCAGCAGCGGGGGCGGCGCCGAGGAGACCCAGTACTTC. It is translated as CASSGGGAEETQYF. The gene calls are TRBV7-2 and TRBJ2-5; D perhaps matches TRBD1 (6 bases). V shed 5 bases and J shed 5 bases, with 15 bases lying between them. Germline loops: CDR1 SGHTA, CDR2 FQGNSA. The CDR3 has 14 amino acids.

V gene TRBV7-9 combines with J gene TRBJ1-6; no firm D call. The CDR3 has 15 amino acids. The germline V gene encodes CDR1 SEHNR and CDR2 FQNEAQ (reference sequence). Between the trimmed V and J ends, which lost 1 base and 3 bases, there was a span of 7 bases. CDR3 sequence: CASSLGADYNSPLHF. In nucleotides, the CDR3 is TGTGCCAGCAGCTTAGGGGCAGACTATAATTCACCCCTCCACTTT.